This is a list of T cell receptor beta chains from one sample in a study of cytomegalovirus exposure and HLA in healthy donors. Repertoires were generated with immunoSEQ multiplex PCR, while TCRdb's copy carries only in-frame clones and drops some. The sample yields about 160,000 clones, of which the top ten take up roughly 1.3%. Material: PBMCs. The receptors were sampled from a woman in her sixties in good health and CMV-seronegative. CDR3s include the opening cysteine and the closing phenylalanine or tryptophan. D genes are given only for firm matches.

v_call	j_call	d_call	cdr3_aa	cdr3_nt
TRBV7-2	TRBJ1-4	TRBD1	CASSPTGSGEKLFF	TGTGCCAGCAGCCCGACAGGGTCCGGTGAAAAACTGTTTTTT
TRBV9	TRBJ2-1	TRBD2	CASSALAGGYNEQFF	TGTGCCAGCAGCGCGCTAGCGGGGGGATACAATGAGCAGTTCTTC
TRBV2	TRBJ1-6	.	CASSIRMGGRSYNSPLHF	TGTGCCAGCAGCATCCGAATGGGGGGTAGGTCCTATAATTCACCCCTCCACTTT
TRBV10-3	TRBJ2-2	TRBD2	CAISTGSGSNTGELFF	TGTGCCATCAGTACCGGGAGCGGGAGCAACACCGGGGAGCTGTTTTTT
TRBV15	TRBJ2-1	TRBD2	CATSLAGHEQFF	TGTGCCACCTCCTTAGCGGGGCATGAGCAGTTCTTC
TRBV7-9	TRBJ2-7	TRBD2	CASSLRGAAYEQYF	TGTGCCAGCAGCTTGCGGGGGGCCGCCTACGAGCAGTACTTC
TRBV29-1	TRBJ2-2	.	CRSHSNTGELFF	TGCAGATCGCACAGCAACACCGGGGAGCTGTTTTTT
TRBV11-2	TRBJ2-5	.	CASSSTGGAGETQYF	TGTGCCAGCAGCTCCACAGGGGGGGCCGGCGAGACCCAGTACTTC
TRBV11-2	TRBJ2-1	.	CASSLLPSDLWDYNEQFF	TGTGCCAGCAGCTTACTCCCTAGCGACCTATGGGACTACAATGAGCAGTTCTTC
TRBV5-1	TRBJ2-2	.	CASSPLGRPGELFF	TGCGCCAGCAGCCCCTTAGGCAGGCCCGGGGAGCTGTTTTTT
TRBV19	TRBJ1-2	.	CASSIDAGLRYGYTF	TGTGCCAGTAGTATAGATGCAGGGTTACGGTATGGCTACACCTTC
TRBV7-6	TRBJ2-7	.	CASSLVGNYEQYF	TGTGCCAGCAGCTTAGTTGGCAACTACGAGCAGTACTTC
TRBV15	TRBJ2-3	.	CATSPQSVRFTDTQYF	TGTGCCACCAGCCCCCAGTCGGTCAGGTTCACAGATACGCAGTATTTT
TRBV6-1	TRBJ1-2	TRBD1	CASSGWTGEDVGGYTF	TGTGCCAGCAGTGGGTGGACAGGGGAAGATGTGGGGGGCTACACCTTC
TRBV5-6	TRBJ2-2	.	CASSPYRGWNTGELFF	TGTGCCAGCAGTCCGTATAGGGGGTGGAACACCGGGGAGCTGTTTTTT
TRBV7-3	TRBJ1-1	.	CASSLRDMRDTEAFF	TGTGCCAGCAGCTTAAGGGACATGAGGGACACTGAAGCTTTCTTT
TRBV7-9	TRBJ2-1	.	CASSLSTSSDEQFF	TGTGCCAGCAGCTTATCGACTAGTTCGGATGAGCAGTTCTTC